These 19 T cell receptor beta chains share one sample of origin, sequenced in a study of cytomegalovirus exposure and HLA in healthy donors. The PCR employed 60 Vbeta primers together with 13 Jbeta primers. Only in-frame clones appear in the TCRdb table, and some are missing; sequencing was by immunoSEQ multiplex PCR. The listing contains about 160,000 clones. Specimen: PBMCs. The receptors originated from a woman in her sixties in good health and CMV-seronegative.

V and J are TRBV5-5 and TRBJ1-2, with a possible D match to TRBD1 (5 bases). V gave up 6 bases and J gave up 1 base, with 10 bases separating them. The CDR3 is 13 residues long. Looked up from germline, CDR1 is SGHKS and CDR2 is YYEKEE (reference sequence). CDR3 in DNA: TGTGCCAGCACCGTAGACAGTAACTATGGCTACACCTTC. Protein: CASTVDSNYGYTF.

The chain couples TRBV2 to TRBJ2-7, with D possibly TRBD2 on 5 matching bases. Germline assignment: CDR1 SNHLY and CDR2 FYNNEI. V lost 6 bases to trimming and J lost 2 bases, with 14 bases between them. The CDR3 extends over 14 amino acids. The CDR3 here is CASSLRGPTYEQYF. CDR3 sequence (DNA): TGTGCCAGCAGCCTCCGAGGGCCCACCTACGAGCAGTACTTC.

The chain uses TRBV6-6 and TRBJ2-6; perhaps TRBD1 as D (6 bases). The CDR3 is 14 residues long. V lost 8 bases and J 2 bases, leaving 10 bases between the germline ends. Germline V gene lookup returns CDR1 MNHNY and CDR2 SVGAGI (reference sequence). The CDR3 region is CASLQGPGANVLTF. The CDR3 DNA sequence: TGTGCCAGCCTACAGGGCCCTGGGGCCAACGTCCTGACTTTC.

V and J are TRBV2 and TRBJ2-3; D may be TRBD1 (5 bases). The CDR3 has 16 residues. With 2 bases removed from V and 4 bases from J, the gap between germline ends came to 16 bases. CDR1 SNHLY and CDR2 FYNNEI come from the germline V gene. CDR3 residues: CASSERGLTSADTQYF. CDR3 DNA: TGTGCCAGCAGTGAAAGGGGCCTCACTTCGGCAGATACGCAGTATTTT. The full variable domain, rest sourced from reference TRBV2 and TRBJ2-3, is EPEVTQTPSHQVTQMGQEVILRCVPISNHLYFYWYRQILGQKVEFLVSFYNNEISEKSEIFDDQFSVERPDGSNFTLKIRSTKLEDSAMYFCASSERGLTSADTQYFGPGTRLTVL.

The chain is built from TRBV6-5 and TRBJ2-3, with TRBD1 as a possible D gene (6 bases). The CDR3 has 16 residues. Germline V gene data show CDR1 as MNHEY and CDR2 as SVGAGI. Deletions cut 0 bases from V and 5 bases from J, with 15 bases between. The CDR3 region has the DNA TGTGCCAGCAGTTACTCCCGGTGGGGCAGGGGAGATACGCAGTATTTT. This translates into CASSYSRWGRGDTQYF.

Concerning this clone: The junction departs from the called germline gene at one end, perhaps through a read error. This chain joins TRBV28 and TRBJ1-6; D uncertain. This CDR3 region has 17 residues. Per the germline V gene, CDR1 is MDHEN and CDR2 is SYDVKM. Here the CDR3 DNA reads TGCGCCAGCAGTTTACGTCAGTTCCCCTCCTATAATTCACCCCTCCACTTT. Translation: CASSLRQFPSYNSPLHF.

This sequence joins TRBV11-2 and TRBJ2-7, with D unclear. Looked up from germline, CDR1 is SGHAT and CDR2 is FQNNGV. This CDR3 has 13 residues. V dropped 2 bases and J dropped 4 bases, with 9 bases sitting between them. In DNA form, the CDR3 reads TGTGCCAGCAGCTTATTCGTGAGGTACGAGCAGTACTTC. Its translation: CASSLFVRYEQYF.

A remark on this clone: The junction shows a germline mismatch at one end, possibly a read error. The chain links TRBV20-1 to TRBJ2-7; possibly TRBD2 for D (6 bases). The CDR3 sequence is 11 residues long. Germline V gives CDR1 DFQATT, CDR2 SNEGSKA (reference sequence). CDR3 protein: CSARVGTLTGF. CDR3 nucleotide sequence: TGCAGTGCTAGAGTCGGGACTTTGACGGGCTTC.

In DNA form, the CDR3 reads TGTGCCAGCAGTTGGGGGGGGAGCCTTATCTACGAGCAGTACTTC. It is translated as CASSWGGSLIYEQYF. The chain combines TRBV6-5 with TRBJ2-7, with 7 nucleotides matching TRBD2. J gave up 3 bases and V 4 bases, and 9 bases lay outside the gene matches. This CDR3 is 15 amino acids long. Per germline, CDR1 MNHEY and CDR2 SVGAGI.

A word on this clone: One end of the junction does not line up with germline, which may come from a read error. V usage is TRBV6-5 and J usage is TRBJ1-2, with a weak D call TRBD1 (5 bases). The CDR3 length is 12 residues. CDR1 and CDR2 from the germline V gene are MNHEY and SVGAGI. CDR3 in DNA: TGTGCCAGCAGACTCGCAGGGTTGGGCTGCACCTTC. This gives the protein CASRLAGLGCTF.

The rearrangement joins TRBV2 to TRBJ2-3; TRBD2 aligns across 11 bases. CDR1 is SNHLY and CDR2 is FYNNEI in the germline V gene. The CDR3 runs 15 residues. Trimming at V came to 8 bases and at J to 2 bases, leaving 6 bases not matched to a gene. CDR3 nucleotides: TGTGCCAGCGCCCTAGCGGGGGGCTTCACAGATACGCAGTATTTT. This codes for CASALAGGFTDTQYF.

For the CDR3, the DNA is TGTGCCAGCCGGGGGACTAGCGGCTACAATGAGCAGTTCTTC. This codes for CASRGTSGYNEQFF. V gene TRBV25-1 combines with J gene TRBJ2-1, with 11 nucleotides matching TRBD2. V lost 8 bases and J lost 3; bases outside the gene matches: 3. The germline V gene has CDR1 MGHDK and CDR2 SYGVNS. The CDR3 runs 14 residues.

V and J are TRBV2 and TRBJ1-1; a weak D match, TRBD1 (6 bases). CDR1 is SNHLY, CDR2 FYNNEI, per germline. This CDR3 has 14 amino acids. V was cut by 1 base and J by 10 bases, with 16 bases left in between. This chain's CDR3 is CASSEGNRARGAFF. In DNA, the CDR3 is TGTGCCAGCAGTGAAGGGAACAGGGCCCGGGGAGCTTTCTTT. Together with reference TRBV2 and TRBJ1-1, the CDR3 gives the full variable domain: EPEVTQTPSHQVTQMGQEVILRCVPISNHLYFYWYRQILGQKVEFLVSFYNNEISEKSEIFDDQFSVERPDGSNFTLKIRSTKLEDSAMYFCASSEGNRARGAFFGQGTRLTVV.

The chain recombines TRBV7-7 with TRBJ1-1; D unresolved. Between the trimmed V and J ends, which lost 5 bases and 1 base, there was a span of 8 bases. The CDR3 extends over 13 amino acids. Germline V gene data show CDR1 as SSHAT and CDR2 as FNYEAQ (reference sequence). CDR3 amino acids: CASSLTENTEAFF. As DNA, the CDR3 is TGTGCCAGCAGCCTCACAGAGAACACTGAAGCTTTCTTT.

V and J are TRBV2 and TRBJ2-5; weak D call: TRBD2 (7 bases). Germline V gene lookup returns CDR1 SNHLY and CDR2 FYNNEI. The CDR3 has 13 amino acids. Trimming took 7 bases from V and 4 from J, leaving 13 bases between them. DNA for the CDR3: TGTGCCAGCAATCTGGGGGGGCCAGAGACCCAGTACTTC. Protein product: CASNLGGPETQYF.

J is TRBJ2-1 and V is TRBV5-1; 10 nucleotides match TRBD1. The CDR3 contains 15 residues. The V segment lost 0 bases and the J segment 5 bases; nucleotides outside the gene matches: 2. Germline CDR1 is SGHRS and CDR2 is YFSETQ. CDR3 protein: CASSLEGTGDNEQFF. CDR3 DNA sequence: TGCGCCAGCAGCTTGGAAGGGACAGGGGACAATGAGCAGTTCTTC.

CDR3 nucleotides: TGTGCCAGCAGGATCGACAGGGGAACCTACGAGCAGTACTTC. This gives the protein CASRIDRGTYEQYF. This rearrangement joins TRBV6-5 to TRBJ2-7; TRBD1 agrees at 8 bases. V gave up 6 bases and J gave up 2 bases; unmatched junction bases: 6. This CDR3 is built from 14 residues. Germline CDR1 reads MNHEY; CDR2 reads SVGAGI.

The chain couples TRBV28 to TRBJ2-5; D gene unclear. V shed 2 bases and J shed 2 bases, with 6 bases lying between them. CDR1 is MDHEN and CDR2 is SYDVKM in the germline V gene. CDR3 size: 13 residues. CDR3 sequence reads: CASSLGLQETQYF. CDR3 DNA sequence: TGTGCCAGCAGTTTAGGCCTGCAAGAGACCCAGTACTTC.

This sequence joins TRBV6-1 and TRBJ1-5; TRBD1 might be the D (6 bases). This CDR3 has 14 amino acids. Trimming stripped 1 base from V and 7 bases from J, with 11 bases between. Germline V gene lookup returns CDR1 MNHNS and CDR2 SASEGT. The CDR3 coding sequence is TGTGCCAGCAGTGAAGGGGGGCTGGGACAGCCCCAGCATTTT. It encodes CASSEGGLGQPQHF.